A selection of T cell receptor beta chains follows, all from one sample in a study of T cell responses to AZD1222 COVID-19 vaccine. The protocol was immunoSEQ multiplex PCR, while the TCRdb copy is restricted to in-frame clones and leaves out a portion. In the table there are around 130,000 clones, about 86% of which are singletons. The source material was peripheral blood, sampled on day 0 of AZD1222 vaccination. The receptors derive from an adult in good health. Each CDR3 is given with its conserved first and last residue. The D gene is left open where the match is weak. Rows may omit the clone size; those that give it use once, few, many or a size class.

D,J,V,size,CDR3,DNA
-,TRBJ1-2,TRBV13,-,CASSLDPRQLGGYTF,TGTGCCAGCAGCTTAGATCCACGGCAGCTTGGGGGCTACACCTTC
-,TRBJ2-5,TRBV27,-,CASSLLVQETQYF,TGTGCCAGCAGTTTACTGGTACAAGAGACCCAGTACTTC
-,TRBJ1-2,TRBV7-2,once,CASSLAGAYGYTF,TGTGCCAGCAGCTTAGCTGGGGCCTATGGCTACACCTTC
-,TRBJ2-7,TRBV27,-,CASSLLGEQYF,TGTGCCAGCAGTTTGCTGGGGGAGCAGTACTTC
-,TRBJ1-1,TRBV6-4,-,CASKKEREDTEAFF,TGTGCCAGCAAAAAGGAAAGGGAGGACACTGAAGCTTTCTTT
TRBD2,TRBJ2-3,TRBV29-1,-,CSGGTSGLTSTDTQYF,TGCAGCGGCGGGACTAGCGGCCTGACTAGCACAGATACGCAGTATTTT
-,TRBJ2-7,TRBV11-2,-,CASSLTGVILYEQYF,TGTGCCAGCAGCCTGACGGGGGTAATCCTGTACGAGCAGTACTTC
-,TRBJ2-7,TRBV7-2,-,CASSRTGGGSYEQYF,TGTGCCAGCAGCCGGACTGGGGGAGGCTCCTACGAGCAGTACTTC
-,TRBJ1-5,TRBV6-5,-,CASSYTGGGNQPQHF,TGTGCCAGCAGTTACACGGGGGGCGGCAATCAGCCCCAGCATTTT
-,TRBJ2-3,TRBV2,-,CASSAFLVTSTDTQYF,TGTGCCAGCAGTGCGTTCCTAGTAACAAGCACAGATACGCAGTATTTT
-,TRBJ2-6,TRBV20-1,-,CSASPQDSTSGANVLTF,TGCAGTGCTAGTCCCCAGGACAGCACCTCTGGGGCCAACGTCCTGACTTTC
-,TRBJ1-2,TRBV6-1,-,CASSEQGSHGYTF,TGTGCCAGCAGTGAGCAGGGATCGCATGGCTACACCTTC
-,TRBJ2-4,TRBV9,-,CASSVGSGEGIQYF,TGTGCCAGCAGCGTAGGTAGCGGAGAAGGTATTCAGTACTTC
-,TRBJ1-5,TRBV3-1/TRBV3-2,-,CASSPGRISGKNQPQHF,TGTGCCAGCAGCCCAGGGAGAATTTCAGGGAAAAATCAGCCCCAGCATTTT
-,TRBJ1-5,TRBV7-9,-,CASSQGGETQHF,TGTGCCAGCAGCCAAGGAGGGGAAACCCAGCATTTT
-,TRBJ2-7,TRBV18,-,CASSPLTEYYEQYF,TGTGCCAGCTCACCATTGACAGAGTACTACGAGCAGTACTTC
TRBD1,TRBJ1-2,TRBV6-5,-,CASSYSAGGYGYTF,TGTGCCAGCAGTTACTCGGCAGGGGGCTATGGCTACACCTTC
TRBD1,TRBJ2-7,TRBV4-1,-,CASSPNSGTGLVYEQYF,TGCGCCAGCAGCCCAAACTCCGGGACAGGGCTAGTCTACGAGCAGTACTTC
TRBD1,TRBJ1-3,TRBV5-1,-,CASSYRQGGSGNTIYF,TGCGCCAGCAGCTATCGACAGGGCGGCTCTGGAAACACCATATATTTT
-,TRBJ2-6,TRBV6-2/TRBV6-3,-,CASSYGVNVLTF,TGTGCCAGCAGTTACGGGGTCAACGTCCTGACTTTC
-,TRBJ1-2,TRBV11-2,once,CASSPPEWEASNYGYTF,TGTGCCAGCAGCCCCCCCGAGTGGGAAGCATCGAACTATGGCTACACCTTC
-,TRBJ2-1,TRBV12-3/TRBV12-4,-,CASSLNQGSEQFF,TGTGCCAGCAGCCTAAATCAGGGCAGTGAGCAGTTCTTC
TRBD1,TRBJ2-7,TRBV7-9,-,CASSTGEREQYF,TGTGCCAGCAGCACAGGGGAGCGCGAGCAGTACTTC
-,TRBJ1-1,TRBV10-3,-,CAISESMGGANTEAFF,TGTGCCATCAGTGAGTCGATGGGGGGGGCGAACACTGAAGCTTTCTTT
-,TRBJ2-1,TRBV19,-,CASRPDILGDEQFF,TGTGCCAGTAGACCAGATATCCTAGGGGATGAGCAGTTCTTC
-,TRBJ2-3,TRBV13,-,CASSSLDRDTQYF,TGTGCCAGCAGCTCACTAGACAGGGATACGCAGTATTTT